These T cell receptor beta chains were read from a single sample in a study of graft-versus-host responses after intestinal transplantation. For these receptors, no antigen is known. Sequencing was performed with immunoSEQ multiplex PCR; in TCRdb, only in-frame clones are kept and a portion is missing. This sample has tens of thousands of clones, with less than 90% found just once. The input for sequencing was unstimulated CD4+ T cells sorted from spleen or lymph node cells, taken before intestinal transplant. The receptors come from a human donor who received an intestinal transplant. CDR3s leave out the opening cysteine and the closing phenylalanine or tryptophan.

>TRBJ2-2|TRBV21-1
ASSKDGLANHTGELF
>TRBJ2-7|TRBV15
ATSRGAGLTYEQY
>TRBJ1-3|TRBV27
ASSQRAGNTIY
>TRBJ1-3|TRBV7-9
ASSFGTGGGNTIY
>TRBJ1-1|TRBV27
ASSFAGMGTEAF
>TRBJ2-7|TRBV15
ATSRGQGAHYEQY
>TRBJ2-7|TRBV29-1
SVGGGYEQY
>TRBJ2-7|TRBV11-2
ASSFLRGTYEQY
>TRBJ2-5|TRBV27
ASSFREGAQY
>TRBJ1-5|TRBV19
ASSIRQGNQPQH
>TRBJ1-2|TRBV6-1
ASSDFGTDGYGYT
>TRBJ2-7|TRBV19
ASRPGTLSYEQY
>TRBJ2-1|TRBV2
ASSASGRQHEQF
>TRBJ2-1|TRBV7-8
ASSLAGQGSNEQF
>TRBJ1-1|TRBV19
ASSTDRGPEAF
>TRBJ1-2|TRBV19
ASSINRGYT
>TRBJ2-1|TRBV6-5
ASSYLTGEEQF
>TRBJ2-7|TRBV28
ASSSIGAYEQY
>TRBJ2-7|TRBV7-9
ASSPGGTGSTDGEQY
>TRBJ2-5|TRBV7-8
ASSLREGQETQY
>TRBJ2-5|TRBV5-6
ASSLADYQETQY
>TRBJ1-1|TRBV6-5
ASSYRTGTTEAF
>TRBJ2-7|TRBV2
ASTMTWRGQSYEQY
>TRBJ2-3|TRBV9
ASTRGRGPTDTQY
>TRBJ2-5|TRBV5-1
ASSLGGSTQETQY
>TRBJ1-5|TRBV6-4
ATGSGSNQPQH
>TRBJ2-5|TRBV28
ASSFRSREETQY
>TRBJ1-1|TRBV9
ASSVTPGDTEAF
>TRBJ2-5|TRBV2
ASSGGRYQETQY
>TRBJ2-6|TRBV6-1
ASSGDRGPGANVLT
>TRBJ2-4|TRBV7-3
ASSPGLAGNIQY
>TRBJ1-3|TRBV7-6
ASSRDTGGNTIY
>TRBJ2-3|TRBV6-5
ASRGLAGGSDTQY
>TRBJ2-5|TRBV29-1
SVEGRGETQY
>TRBJ1-1|TRBV18
ASSPATGQGNTEAF
>TRBJ1-1|TRBV28
ASSWTGGEAF
>TRBJ2-5|TRBV7-6
ASSLTRVGETQY
>TRBJ1-1|TRBV27
ASSSSGYGTEAF
>TRBJ1-3|TRBV6-1
ASSLDFSGNTIY
>TRBJ2-2|TRBV2
ASSGHRNTGELF
>TRBJ1-6|TRBV19
ASRTGNSPLH